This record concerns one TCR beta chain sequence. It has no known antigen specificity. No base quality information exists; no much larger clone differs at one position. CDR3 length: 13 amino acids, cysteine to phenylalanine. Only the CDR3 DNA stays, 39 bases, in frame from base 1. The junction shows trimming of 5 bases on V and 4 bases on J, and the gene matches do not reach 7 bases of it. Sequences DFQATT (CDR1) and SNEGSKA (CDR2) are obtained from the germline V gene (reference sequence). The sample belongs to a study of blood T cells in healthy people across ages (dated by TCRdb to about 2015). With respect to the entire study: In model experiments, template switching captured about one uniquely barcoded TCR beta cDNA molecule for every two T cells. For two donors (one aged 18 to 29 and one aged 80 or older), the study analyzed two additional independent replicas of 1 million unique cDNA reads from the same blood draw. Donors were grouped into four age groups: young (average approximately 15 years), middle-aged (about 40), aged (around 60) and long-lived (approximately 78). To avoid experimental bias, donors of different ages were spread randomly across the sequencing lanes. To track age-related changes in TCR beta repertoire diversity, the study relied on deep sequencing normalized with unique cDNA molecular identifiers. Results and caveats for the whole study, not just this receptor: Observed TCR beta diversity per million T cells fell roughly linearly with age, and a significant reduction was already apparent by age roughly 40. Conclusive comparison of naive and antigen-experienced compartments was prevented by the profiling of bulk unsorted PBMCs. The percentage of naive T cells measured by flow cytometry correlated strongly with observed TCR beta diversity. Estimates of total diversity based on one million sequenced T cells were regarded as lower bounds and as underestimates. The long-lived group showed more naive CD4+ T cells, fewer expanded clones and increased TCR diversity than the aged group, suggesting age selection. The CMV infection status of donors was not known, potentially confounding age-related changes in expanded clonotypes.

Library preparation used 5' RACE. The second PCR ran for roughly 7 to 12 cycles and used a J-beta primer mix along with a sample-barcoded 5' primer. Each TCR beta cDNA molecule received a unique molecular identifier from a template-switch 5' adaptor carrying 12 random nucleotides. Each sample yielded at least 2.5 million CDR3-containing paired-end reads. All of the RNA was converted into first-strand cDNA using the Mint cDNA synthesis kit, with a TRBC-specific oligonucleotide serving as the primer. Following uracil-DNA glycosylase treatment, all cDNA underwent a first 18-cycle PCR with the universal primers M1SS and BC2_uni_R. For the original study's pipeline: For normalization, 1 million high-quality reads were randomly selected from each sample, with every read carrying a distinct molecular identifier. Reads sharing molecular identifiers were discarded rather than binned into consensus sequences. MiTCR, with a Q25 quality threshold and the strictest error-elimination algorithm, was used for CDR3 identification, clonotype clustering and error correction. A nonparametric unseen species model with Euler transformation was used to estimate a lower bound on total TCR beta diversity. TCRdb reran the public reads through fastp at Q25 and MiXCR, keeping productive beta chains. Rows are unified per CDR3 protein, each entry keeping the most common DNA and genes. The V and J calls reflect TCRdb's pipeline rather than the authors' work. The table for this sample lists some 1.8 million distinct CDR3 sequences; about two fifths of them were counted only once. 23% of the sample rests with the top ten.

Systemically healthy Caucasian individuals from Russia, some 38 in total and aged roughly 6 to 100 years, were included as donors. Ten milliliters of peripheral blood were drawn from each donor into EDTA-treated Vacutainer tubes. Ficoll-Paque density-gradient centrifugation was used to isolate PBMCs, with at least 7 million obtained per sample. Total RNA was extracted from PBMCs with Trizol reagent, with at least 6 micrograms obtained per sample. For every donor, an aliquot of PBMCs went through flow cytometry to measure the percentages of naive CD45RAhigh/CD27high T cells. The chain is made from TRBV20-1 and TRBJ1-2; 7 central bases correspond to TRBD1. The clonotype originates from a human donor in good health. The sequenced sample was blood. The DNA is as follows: TGCAGTGCTCCTGACAGGGCCACCTATGGCTACACCTTC. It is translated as CSAPDRATYGYTF.